Listed here are 7 T cell receptor beta chains from one sample, sequenced in a study of shared clonotypes between healthy human individuals. Assay used: immunoSEQ multiplex PCR; TCRdb lists only in-frame clones, some missing. The sample has over a million clones, approximately 97% seen once; the top ten hold about 1.2%. The sample comprised naive CD4+ T cells sorted from blood. The subset is: CD45RA+ positively selected. Receptors were obtained from a man aged 30 to 39 in good health.

CDR3: CASSLAGQHSYNEQFF. The CDR3, as DNA: TGTGCCAGCAGCTTAGCGGGACAGCACTCCTACAATGAGCAGTTCTTC. This chain joins TRBV11-3 and TRBJ2-1, with 7 nucleotides matching TRBD1. Per germline, CDR1 SGHNT and CDR2 YENEEA. With V trimmed by 1 base and J by 0 bases, 3 bases remained unmatched. This CDR3 has 16 amino acids.

The V and J genes are TRBV5-4 and TRBJ2-3; 10 nucleotides align to TRBD1. The CDR3 extends over 15 amino acids. With V trimmed by 10 bases and J by 2 bases, 10 bases remained unmatched. The germline V gene has CDR1 SGHNT and CDR2 YYREEE (reference sequence). CDR3 amino acids: CASAWDRGPTDTQYF. DNA of the CDR3: TGTGCCTCAGCTTGGGACAGGGGCCCCACAGATACGCAGTATTTT.

The J gene is TRBJ2-2, the V gene TRBV7-9; possibly TRBD1 for D (5 bases). Per the germline V gene, CDR1 is SEHNR and CDR2 is FQNEAQ (reference sequence). V was clipped by 3 bases and J by 7 bases, with 12 bases between them. CDR3 length: 14 residues. CDR3 protein: CASSFLLGDGELFF. CDR3 bases: TGTGCCAGCAGCTTTCTTTTAGGGGACGGGGAGCTGTTTTTT.

This chain's CDR3 is CASSLPGGNTEAFF. DNA for the CDR3: TGTGCCAGCAGCTTACCGGGGGGGAACACTGAAGCTTTCTTT. J is TRBJ1-1 and V is TRBV7-9, with D maybe TRBD1 (5 bases). Per germline, CDR1 SEHNR and CDR2 FQNEAQ (reference sequence). The CDR3 loop spans 14 amino acids. V lost 2 bases, J lost 1 base, and 8 bases lay in between.

This chain links TRBV18 with TRBJ2-7, with 9 nucleotides matching TRBD2. The germline V gene encodes CDR1 KGHSH and CDR2 LQKENI. The CDR3 contains 19 residues. With V trimmed by 6 bases and J by 2 bases, 20 bases remained unmatched. CDR3 DNA: TGTGCCAGCTCCCGCCCTGGCAGGGGCCCTAGCGGGGCTCCCTACGAGCAGTACTTC. Protein product: CASSRPGRGPSGAPYEQYF.

On this clone: Other nucleotide sequences in the sample specify the same CDR3. This chain joins TRBV18 and TRBJ2-2; TRBD1 is a possible D gene (5 bases). Trimming removed 2 bases at V and 4 bases at J, with 8 bases between. Germline loops: CDR1 KGHSH, CDR2 LQKENI. The CDR3 sequence is 14 residues long. The CDR3 loop is CASSPGQGTGELFF. CDR3 nucleotide sequence: TGTGCCAGCTCACCAGGGCAGGGCACCGGGGAGCTGTTTTTT.

The chain recombines TRBV11-2 with TRBJ2-1; 7 nucleotides line up with TRBD1. The length of the CDR3 is 16 residues. V lost 5 bases and J lost 7; bases outside the gene matches: 14. The germline gives CDR1 SGHAT, CDR2 FQNNGV. CDR3 nucleotide sequence: TGTGCCAGCAGCGGACGACAGGGAAGGGCCGGGAATGAGCAGTTCTTC. This codes for CASSGRQGRAGNEQFF.